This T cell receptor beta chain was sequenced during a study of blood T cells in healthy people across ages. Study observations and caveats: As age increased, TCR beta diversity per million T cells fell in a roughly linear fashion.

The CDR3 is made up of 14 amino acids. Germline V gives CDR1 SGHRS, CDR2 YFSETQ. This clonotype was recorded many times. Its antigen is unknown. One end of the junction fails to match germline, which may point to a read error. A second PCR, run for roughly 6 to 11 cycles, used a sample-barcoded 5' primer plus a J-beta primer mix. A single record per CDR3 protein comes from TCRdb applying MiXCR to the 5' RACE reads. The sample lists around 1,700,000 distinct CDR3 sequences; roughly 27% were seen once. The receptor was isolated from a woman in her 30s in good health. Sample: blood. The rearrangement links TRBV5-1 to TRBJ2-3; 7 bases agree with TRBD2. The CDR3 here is CASSPAGRTDTQYF. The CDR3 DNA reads TGTGCCAGCTCACCAGCGGGACGCACAGATACGCAGTATTTT. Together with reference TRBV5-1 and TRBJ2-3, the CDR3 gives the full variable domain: KAGVTQTPRYLIKTRGQQVTLSCSPISGHRSVSWYQQTPGQGLQFLFEYFSETQRNKGNFPGRFSGRQFSNSRSEMNVSTLELGDSALYLCASSPAGRTDTQYFGPGTRLTVL.